The clone carrying this TCR beta chain was seen a few times. The data were taken from a study of beta chain features in type 1 diabetes. The overall study: Summed over all samples, the examined sorted cells came to 85 million to 140 million.

Purity exceeding 98% was reached by all sorted populations. What was sequenced were expressed TCRB transcripts, since all of the isolated RNA had been reverse transcribed. The data were produced by immunoSEQ multiplex PCR, yet TCRdb's version contains in-frame clones alone and is incomplete. The repertoire holds hundreds of thousands of clones, with roughly 17% as singletons. The sequence derives from a woman aged 18-35 years in good health. Sample: naive CD4+ T cells from blood.

The chain's CDR3 is CASRKPGRYGYTF. The CDR3 bases are TGTGCCAGCAGGAAACCCGGGCGATATGGCTACACCTTC. The chain links TRBV28 to TRBJ1-2; D ambiguous. V gave up 6 bases and J gave up 5 bases, with 13 bases separating them. CDR1 is MDHEN, CDR2 SYDVKM, per germline. The CDR3 length is 13 residues.